A single sample is the source of the 26 T cell receptor beta chains below, sequenced in a study of blood T cells in healthy people across ages (dated by TCRdb to between 2015 and 2017). Library preparation was by 5' RACE. A second roughly 6 to 12 cycle PCR used a sample-barcoded 5' primer and a J-beta primer mix. TCRdb reprocessed the public reads (quality trimming at Q25 with fastp, clone calling with MiXCR) and kept in-frame beta chains. Duplicate CDR3 protein sequences are folded into a single record with the most common DNA and genes. The sample includes 1.5 million to 2 million distinct CDR3 sequences, with around 42% observed a single time. The ten largest clones add up to more than 20% of the sample. What was sequenced was blood. These TCRs come from a human donor in good health.

This chain joins TRBV20-1 and TRBJ2-3; D might be TRBD1 or TRBD2, each matching 6 bases. Deletions cut 3 bases from V and 0 bases from J, with 10 bases between. The germline V gene encodes CDR1 DFQATT and CDR2 SNEGSKA (reference sequence). There are 14 residues in the CDR3. CDR3 coding DNA: TGCAGTGCTAGGGAGGGGGGAAGCACAGATACGCAGTATTTT. Translation gives CSAREGGSTDTQYF.

The chain links TRBV14 to TRBJ2-4, with 8 bases identical to TRBD1. The better agreement between TRBJ2-7 and the DNA end casts doubt on the J call. In germline, CDR1 is SGHDN, CDR2 FVKESK. The CDR3 has 19 amino acids. The CDR3 sequence is CASSPKGTGSTTIYYEQYF. The CDR3 region has the DNA TGTGCCAGCAGCCCAAAAGGGACAGGCTCGACTACTATATACTACGAGCAGTACTTC.

For this clonotype: At one of its ends the junction is not consistent with the germline gene, which may arise from a read error. V usage is TRBV9 and J usage is TRBJ2-1; a possible D gene is TRBD2 (6 bases). The CDR3 has 15 residues. The germline V gene has CDR1 SGDLS and CDR2 YYNGEE. CDR3 nucleotides: TGTGCCAGCAGCGGCCGGGACTTCTCCAACAATGAGCAGTTCTTC. This sequence encodes CASSGRDFSNNEQFF.

V is TRBV6-1 and J is TRBJ1-2; no reliable D call. Trimming removed 4 bases from V and 4 bases from J, with 16 bases in between. Germline V gives CDR1 MNHNS, CDR2 SASEGT. This CDR3 has 15 amino acids. The DNA for the CDR3 is TGTGCCAGCAGTGCTTTCGGAGCATCAGCCTATGGCTACACCTTC. Translated: CASSAFGASAYGYTF.

J is TRBJ2-7 and V is TRBV20-1, with a weak D call TRBD1 (5 bases). Germline CDR1 and CDR2: DFQATT and SNEGSKA (reference sequence). The CDR3 has 14 amino acids. The ends were cut back, 2 bases at V and 1 base at J, with 12 bases in the middle. The CDR3 DNA follows: TGCAGTGCTAGAAGGGGATTATTATCCTACGAGCAGTACTTC. As protein: CSARRGLLSYEQYF.

The chain recombines TRBV12-3 or TRBV12-4 with TRBJ1-2, with TRBD1 matching over 7 bases. The V and J ends lost 10 bases and 7 bases, in that order; junction bases with no gene match: 9. The CDR3 runs to 12 residues. CDR3 amino acids: CANSRQGAGYTF. CDR3 nucleotide sequence: TGTGCCAACAGCCGACAGGGAGCTGGCTACACCTTC.

This clonotype has at least ten counts. The rearrangement joins TRBV10-3 to TRBJ2-2; TRBD1 might be the D (6 bases). The germline CDR1 and CDR2 sequences are ENHRY and SYGVKD. The CDR3 is 17 residues long. V gave up 2 bases and J gave up 4 bases, with 17 bases separating them. The DNA of the CDR3 is TGTGCCATCAGTGAGCTCGTCCGGGACACGGGCACCGGGGAGCTGTTTTTT. This translates into CAISELVRDTGTGELFF.

A remark on this clonotype: An end of the junction does not agree with germline; a read error may underlie this. This chain joins TRBV11-2 and TRBJ2-6, with no clear D. In germline, CDR1 is SGHAT, CDR2 FQNNGV. This CDR3 is 15 amino acids long. CDR3 sequence: CVSSEALSGANVLTF. The CDR3 coding sequence is TGTGTCAGCAGCGAGGCTCTCTCTGGGGCCAACGTCCTGACTTTC.

The J gene is TRBJ1-5, the V gene TRBV4-1, with TRBD1 as a possible D gene (5 bases). From germline, CDR1 is MGHRA and CDR2 YSYEKL. This CDR3 region has 16 residues. Deletions cut 4 bases from V and 0 bases from J, with 13 bases between. CDR3 sequence (DNA): TGCGCCAGCAGCCTGGAGGGGCGAAATAGCAATCAGCCCCAGCATTTT. Protein product: CASSLEGRNSNQPQHF.

This chain connects TRBV15 to TRBJ2-7; D is uncertain. V was shortened by 4 bases and J by 4 bases, with 11 bases between the two germline ends. Germline V gene sequence: CDR1 LNHNV, CDR2 YYDKDF (reference sequence). There are 13 residues in the CDR3. The CDR3 DNA is TGTGCCACCAGCATGTACAGACGATACGAGCAGTACTTC. This codes for CATSMYRRYEQYF.

The CDR3 DNA reads TGCGCCAGCAGCCGAGAGGGACTAGCGTCGTCGACGCAGTATTTT. It specifies CASSREGLASSTQYF. The gene calls are TRBV4-1 and TRBJ2-3, with 10 bases lining up with TRBD2. The germline CDR1 and CDR2 sequences are MGHRA and YSYEKL. The CDR3 has 15 amino acids. The V segment lost 4 bases and the J segment 9 bases; nucleotides outside the gene matches: 10.

The J gene is TRBJ2-5, the V gene TRBV5-1; 13 bases align to TRBD2. Germline loops: CDR1 SGHRS, CDR2 YFSETQ. The CDR3 totals 16 residues. V gave up 6 bases and J gave up 2 bases; unmatched junction bases: 7. CDR3 region: CASNAGLAGDQETQYF. CDR3 DNA sequence: TGCGCCAGCAACGCTGGACTAGCGGGGGATCAAGAGACCCAGTACTTC. Filled out from reference TRBV5-1 and TRBJ2-5, the complete variable domain reads KAGVTQTPRYLIKTRGQQVTLSCSPISGHRSVSWYQQTPGQGLQFLFEYFSETQRNKGNFPGRFSGRQFSNSRSEMNVSTLELGDSALYLCASNAGLAGDQETQYFGPGTRLLVL.

This clonotype has more than one count but fewer than ten. The chain carries TRBV4-3 and TRBJ2-5; perhaps TRBD2 as D (5 bases). This CDR3 has 16 amino acids. The germline CDR1 and CDR2 sequences are LGHNA and YSLEER. V was cut by 0 bases and J by 5 bases, with 16 bases left in between. This CDR3 reads CASSQDIRDSRETQYF. For the CDR3, the DNA is TGCGCCAGCAGCCAAGATATCCGGGATTCTAGGGAGACCCAGTACTTC.

This clonotype has just a few counts. The chain employs TRBV27 and TRBJ2-1; no reliable D call. CDR3 length: 15 residues. Trimming pared 5 bases from V and 1 base from J, leaving 12 bases between. The germline V gene encodes CDR1 MNHEY and CDR2 SMNVEV (reference sequence). As DNA, the CDR3 is TGTGCCAGCAGTCGGTACCCCCGTTCCTACAATGAGCAGTTCTTC. Translated, it gives CASSRYPRSYNEQFF.

This clonotype has only one observation. This chain joins TRBV28 and TRBJ1-2, with unresolved D. Germline lookup yields CDR1 MDHEN and CDR2 SYDVKM. The V end lost 3 bases, the J end lost 8 bases, and 22 bases lay between the germline ends. The length of the CDR3 is 16 residues. CDR3 bases: TGTGCCAGCAGTTTTCCCCTTTTCCGGGGTATCGGCGGCTACACCTTC. Protein: CASSFPLFRGIGGYTF.

The chain employs TRBV5-6 and TRBJ2-1; no firm D call. Germline V lookup: CDR1 SGHDT, CDR2 YYEEEE. This CDR3 spans 11 amino acids. Between the trimmed V and J ends, which lost 6 bases and 8 bases, there was a span of 9 bases. CDR3 in amino acids: CASTRWDEQFF. The DNA of the CDR3 is TGTGCCAGCACCAGGTGGGATGAGCAGTTCTTC.

This clonotype was picked up one time. The V and J genes are TRBV7-2 and TRBJ1-1, with 7 bases lining up with TRBD1. This CDR3 is 15 amino acids long. Losses at the gene ends were 1 base for V and 5 bases for J; bases not matched to a gene: 7. Germline CDR1 is SGHTA and CDR2 is FQGNSA. This CDR3 is CASSLGFQGETEAFF. The CDR3 nucleotides are TGTGCCAGCAGCTTAGGGTTTCAGGGGGAAACTGAAGCTTTCTTT.

The chain uses TRBV7-9 and TRBJ1-2; D ambiguous. V lost 7 bases and J 1 base, leaving 19 bases between the germline ends. Germline V lookup: CDR1 SEHNR, CDR2 FQNEAQ (reference sequence). This CDR3 comprises 16 residues. The CDR3 is CASTPGAGSFNYGYTF. The CDR3 DNA is TGTGCCAGCACCCCCGGAGCAGGATCGTTTAACTATGGCTACACCTTC. Using reference TRBV7-9 and TRBJ1-2 for the parts outside the CDR3, the full variable domain is DTGVSQNPRHKITKRGQNVTFRCDPISEHNRLYWYRQTLGQGPEFLTYFQNEAQLEKSRLLSDRFSAERPKGSFSTLEIQRTEQGDSAMYLCASTPGAGSFNYGYTFGSGTRLTVV.

The chain is built from TRBV10-3 and TRBJ1-1; D remains ambiguous. Trimming took 3 bases from V and 5 from J, leaving 13 bases between them. The CDR3 totals 14 residues. Germline assignment: CDR1 ENHRY and CDR2 SYGVKD. The CDR3 DNA follows: TGTGCCATCAGTGAAGGCGGTTTTAGGACTGAAGCTTTCTTT. Its translation is CAISEGGFRTEAFF.

The chain couples TRBV14 to TRBJ1-2; D not resolved. The V gene's germline CDR1 is SGHDN and CDR2 FVKESK. V gave up 0 bases and J gave up 7 bases, with 18 bases separating them. This CDR3 comprises 16 residues. The CDR3 region has the DNA TGTGCCAGCAGCCAAGATAGAGCGACAATAGGACCTGGCTACACCTTC. Protein product: CASSQDRATIGPGYTF.

The rearrangement uses TRBV20-1 and TRBJ1-6; D is ambiguous. The germline V gene encodes CDR1 DFQATT and CDR2 SNEGSKA (reference sequence). V shed 0 bases and J shed 0 bases, with 18 bases lying between them. The CDR3 spans 19 residues. The DNA of the CDR3 is TGCAGTGCTAGAGATCACCAGAGTTGGGGAGACTCCTATAATTCACCCCTCCACTTT. Protein: CSARDHQSWGDSYNSPLHF.

The chain employs TRBV20-1 and TRBJ2-1, with D maybe TRBD2 (6 bases). Germline V gene data show CDR1 as DFQATT and CDR2 as SNEGSKA (reference sequence). The length of the CDR3 is 13 residues. The ends were cut back, 6 bases at V and 5 bases at J, with 14 bases in the middle. As DNA, the CDR3 is TGCAGTGCCAGGTGGCGGGGCGACAATGAGCAGTTCTTC. The encoded protein is CSARWRGDNEQFF.

J is TRBJ2-7 and V is TRBV5-1, with D possibly TRBD1 on 5 matching bases. The CDR3 length is 17 residues. V lost 1 base, J lost 2 bases, and 19 bases lay in between. CDR1 SGHRS and CDR2 YFSETQ come from the germline V gene. The DNA of the CDR3 is TGCGCCAGCAGCTTGAGGTTGAGTACAGGCTATACCTACGAGCAGTACTTC. Residues: CASSLRLSTGYTYEQYF.

The rearrangement uses TRBV7-6 and TRBJ2-7, with D maybe TRBD1 (7 bases). The last part of the DNA fits TRBJ2-4 better; the J call may be wrong. In germline, CDR1 is SGHVS, CDR2 FNYEAQ. The length of the CDR3 is 17 residues. DNA of the CDR3: TGTGCCAGCAGCCCCGGCGGGAACAGGGGCAATGGAAACATTCAGTACTTC. Translating it yields CASSPGGNRGNGNIQYF.

The V call is TRBV11-2, the J call TRBJ1-1; D gene uncertain. Deletions cut 8 bases from V and 0 bases from J, with 10 bases between. The CDR3 consists of 13 residues. CDR1 and CDR2 from the germline V gene are SGHAT and FQNNGV. The CDR3 sequence: CASGGRLNTEAFF. For the CDR3, the DNA is TGTGCCAGCGGAGGACGGCTGAACACTGAAGCTTTCTTT.

This rearrangement joins TRBV5-1 to TRBJ2-1; D gene uncertain. The CDR3 spans 15 residues. From germline, CDR1 is SGHRS and CDR2 YFSETQ. Trimming stripped 5 bases from V and 0 bases from J, with 12 bases between. DNA of the CDR3: TGCGCCAGCAGGAAGGAGTCCCCCTCCTACAATGAGCAGTTCTTC. It codes for CASRKESPSYNEQFF. The full variable domain, with the rest looked up from reference TRBV5-1 and TRBJ2-1, is KAGVTQTPRYLIKTRGQQVTLSCSPISGHRSVSWYQQTPGQGLQFLFEYFSETQRNKGNFPGRFSGRQFSNSRSEMNVSTLELGDSALYLCASRKESPSYNEQFFGPGTRLTVL.